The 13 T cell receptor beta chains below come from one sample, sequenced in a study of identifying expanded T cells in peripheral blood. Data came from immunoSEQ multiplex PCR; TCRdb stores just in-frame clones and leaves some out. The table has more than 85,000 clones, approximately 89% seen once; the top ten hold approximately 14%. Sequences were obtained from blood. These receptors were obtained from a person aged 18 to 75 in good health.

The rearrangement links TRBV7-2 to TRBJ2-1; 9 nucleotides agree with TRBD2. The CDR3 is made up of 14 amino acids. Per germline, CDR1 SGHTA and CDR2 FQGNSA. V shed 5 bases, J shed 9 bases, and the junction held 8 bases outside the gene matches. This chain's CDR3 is CASSPRLAGLEQFF. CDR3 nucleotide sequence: TGTGCCAGCAGCCCCCGTCTAGCGGGGCTTGAGCAGTTCTTC.

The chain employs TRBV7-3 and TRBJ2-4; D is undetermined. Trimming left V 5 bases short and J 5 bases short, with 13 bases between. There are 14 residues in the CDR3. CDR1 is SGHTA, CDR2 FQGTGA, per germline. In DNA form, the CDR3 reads TGTGCCAGCAGCGTAAATGCAGGTGAAAACATTCAGTACTTC. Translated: CASSVNAGENIQYF.

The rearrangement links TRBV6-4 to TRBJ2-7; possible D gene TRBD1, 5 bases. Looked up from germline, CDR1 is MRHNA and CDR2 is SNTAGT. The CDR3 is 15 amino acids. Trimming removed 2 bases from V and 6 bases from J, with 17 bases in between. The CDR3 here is CASSDVDSRSGEQYF. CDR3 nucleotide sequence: TGTGCCAGCAGTGACGTTGACAGCCGGTCCGGCGAGCAGTACTTC.

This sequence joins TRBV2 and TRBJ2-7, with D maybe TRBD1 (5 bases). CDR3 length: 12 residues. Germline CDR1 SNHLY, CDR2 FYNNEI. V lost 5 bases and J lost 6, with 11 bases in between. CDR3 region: CASSPQGTEQYF. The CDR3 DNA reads TGTGCCAGCAGTCCTCAGGGCACCGAGCAGTACTTC.

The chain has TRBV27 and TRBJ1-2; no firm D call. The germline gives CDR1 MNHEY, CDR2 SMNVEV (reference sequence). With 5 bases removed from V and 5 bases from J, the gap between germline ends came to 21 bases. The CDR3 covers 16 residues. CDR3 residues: CASSPRQGQDIYGYTF. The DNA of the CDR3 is TGTGCCAGCAGTCCTCGCCAAGGCCAGGATATATATGGCTACACCTTC.

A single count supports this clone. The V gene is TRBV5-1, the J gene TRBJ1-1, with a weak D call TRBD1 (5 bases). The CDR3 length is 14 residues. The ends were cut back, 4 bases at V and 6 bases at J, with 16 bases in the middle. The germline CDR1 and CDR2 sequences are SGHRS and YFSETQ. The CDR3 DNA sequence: TGCGCCAGCAGCCCTGCCACGGGAGGGGCTGAAGCTTTCTTT. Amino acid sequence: CASSPATGGAEAFF.

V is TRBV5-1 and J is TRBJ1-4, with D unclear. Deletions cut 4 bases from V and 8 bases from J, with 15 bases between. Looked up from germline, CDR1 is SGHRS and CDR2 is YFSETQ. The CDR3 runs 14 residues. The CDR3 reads CASSRDPQGEKLFF. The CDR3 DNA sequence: TGCGCCAGCAGCCGGGATCCCCAAGGGGAAAAACTGTTTTTT.

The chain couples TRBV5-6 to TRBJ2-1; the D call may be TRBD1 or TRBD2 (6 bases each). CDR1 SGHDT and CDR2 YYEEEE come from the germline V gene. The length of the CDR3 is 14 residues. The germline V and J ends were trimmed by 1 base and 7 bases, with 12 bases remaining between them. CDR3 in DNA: TGTGCCAGCAGCTTGTTGGGGGGCCAAAATGAGCAGTTCTTC. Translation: CASSLLGGQNEQFF.

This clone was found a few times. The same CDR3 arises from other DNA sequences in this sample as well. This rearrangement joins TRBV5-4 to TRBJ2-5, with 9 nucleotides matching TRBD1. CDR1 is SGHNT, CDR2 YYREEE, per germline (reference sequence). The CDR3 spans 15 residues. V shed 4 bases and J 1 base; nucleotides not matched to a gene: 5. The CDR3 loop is CASSLPGQGQETQYF. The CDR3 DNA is TGTGCCAGCAGCCTTCCGGGACAGGGCCAAGAGACCCAGTACTTC. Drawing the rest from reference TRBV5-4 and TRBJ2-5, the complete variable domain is ETGVTQSPTHLIKTRGQQVTLRCSSQSGHNTVSWYQQALGQGPQFIFQYYREEENGRGNFPPRFSGLQFPNYSSELNVNALELDDSALYLCASSLPGQGQETQYFGPGTRLLVL.

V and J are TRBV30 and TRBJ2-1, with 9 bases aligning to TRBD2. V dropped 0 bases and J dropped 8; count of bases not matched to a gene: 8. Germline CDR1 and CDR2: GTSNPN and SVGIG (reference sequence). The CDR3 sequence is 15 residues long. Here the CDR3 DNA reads TGTGCCTGGAGTGTACTCAAGGCGGGGGGGTATGAGCAGTTCTTC. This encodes CAWSVLKAGGYEQFF. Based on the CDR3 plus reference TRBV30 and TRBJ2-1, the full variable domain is SQTIHQWPATLVQPVGSPLSLECTVEGTSNPNLYWYRQAAGRGLQLLFYSVGIGQISSEVPQNLSASRPQDRQFILSSKKLLLSDSGFYLCAWSVLKAGGYEQFFGPGTRLTVL.

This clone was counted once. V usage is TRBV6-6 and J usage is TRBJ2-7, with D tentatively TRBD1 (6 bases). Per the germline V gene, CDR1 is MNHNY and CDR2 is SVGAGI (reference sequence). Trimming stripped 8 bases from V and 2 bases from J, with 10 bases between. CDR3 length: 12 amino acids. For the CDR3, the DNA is TGTGCCAGCGTGAGACAGGCCTACGAGCAGTACTTC. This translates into CASVRQAYEQYF.

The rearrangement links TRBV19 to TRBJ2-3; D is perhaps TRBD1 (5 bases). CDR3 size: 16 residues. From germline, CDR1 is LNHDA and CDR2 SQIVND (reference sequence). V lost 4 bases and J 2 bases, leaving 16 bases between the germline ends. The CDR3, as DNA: TGTGCCAGTAGTAGAACCTCGACTGGGGCCACAGATACGCAGTATTTT. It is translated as CASSRTSTGATDTQYF.

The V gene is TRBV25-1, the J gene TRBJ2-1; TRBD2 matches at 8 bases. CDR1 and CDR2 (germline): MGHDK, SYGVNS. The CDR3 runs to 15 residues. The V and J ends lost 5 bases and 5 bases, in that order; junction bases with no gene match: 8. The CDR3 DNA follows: TGTGCCAGCAGTATCGGGGGGGCCCAGGACAATGAGCAGTTCTTC. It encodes CASSIGGAQDNEQFF.